The clone carrying this T cell receptor beta chain was picked up one time. The CDR3 covers 14 residues. V lost 1 base, J lost 0 bases, and 6 bases lay in between. In germline, CDR1 is MNHEY, CDR2 SVGAGI. The data originate from a study of control samples from healthy donors and cancer patients. Some clones are missing from TCRdb's copy, which holds only in-frame ones; the method was immunoSEQ multiplex PCR. The sample lists approximately 84,000 clones, around 80% occurring once. This chain connects TRBV6-5 to TRBJ2-5; unclear D gene. Sequenced material: blood. The TCR comes from a woman aged 60 to 75 in good health. CDR3: CASSYWKNQETQYF. The CDR3 DNA reads as TGTGCCAGCAGTTACTGGAAGAACCAAGAGACCCAGTACTTC.